The 25 T cell receptor beta chains given below trace back to one sample, sequenced in a study of CD8 T cells in ankylosing spondylitis. TCRdb analysed the 5' RACE reads with MiXCR anew, one entry per CDR3 protein. Among approximately 100,000 distinct CDR3 sequences, almost 8.5% were seen once, and the ten largest hold nearly 10%. The material sequenced was blood, either unsorted or a sorted T cell fraction (not recorded which). These receptors were obtained from a male donor with ankylosing spondylitis or in good health (not recorded which).

About this clonotype itself: Germline and junction disagree at one end, which may indicate a read error. J is TRBJ2-5 and V is TRBV7-2; possible D gene TRBD1, 6 bases. The CDR3 covers 16 residues. From germline, CDR1 is SGHTA and CDR2 FQGNSA. The CDR3 loop is CAGSLEVGHPQETQYF. For the CDR3, the DNA is TGTGCCGGCAGCTTAGAAGTGGGACATCCCCAAGAGACCCAGTACTTC.

This clonotype occurred many times. This chain uses TRBV12-3 or TRBV12-4 with TRBJ2-7, with D unclear. V lost 3 bases and J lost 7, with 10 bases in between. This CDR3 is built from 12 residues. The CDR3 spells CASSFLYWEQYF. The DNA of the CDR3 is TGTGCCAGCAGTTTCCTATATTGGGAGCAGTACTTC.

A word on this clonotype: A read error may explain this, as a much larger clone is one base away. The V gene is TRBV20-1, the J gene TRBJ1-1; 11 bases align to TRBD1. Germline V gene lookup returns CDR1 DFQATT and CDR2 SNEGSKA (reference sequence). The CDR3 spans 13 residues. The CDR3 nucleotides are TGCAGTGCTAGGAGGACAGGGGGCACTGCAGCTTTCTTT. Translated, it gives CSARRTGGTAAFF.

This clonotype came up many times. Here the CDR3 reads CASSYRAGFGTEAFF. The DNA for the CDR3 is TGTGCCAGCAGTTACCGGGCAGGTTTTGGCACTGAAGCTTTCTTT. The chain carries TRBV6-5 and TRBJ1-1; D is ambiguous. The length of the CDR3 is 15 residues. Trimming cost V 2 bases and J 4 bases, with 14 bases left between them. Germline V gene data show CDR1 as MNHEY and CDR2 as SVGAGI.

The V call is TRBV20-1, the J call TRBJ1-2; D might be TRBD1 (5 bases). This CDR3 is 18 amino acids long. The germline V gene encodes CDR1 DFQATT and CDR2 SNEGSKA (reference sequence). Trimming stripped 6 bases from V and 4 bases from J, with 30 bases between. This CDR3 reads CSADPQGGLNASGYGYTF. The CDR3 nucleotides read TGCAGTGCGGACCCGCAGGGAGGTTTGAACGCCTCAGGCTATGGCTACACCTTC.

The chain is built from TRBV2 and TRBJ2-5; D might be TRBD1 (5 bases). Germline-derived CDR1 and CDR2 are SNHLY and FYNNEI. CDR3 length: 14 amino acids. Trimming removed 4 bases at V and 1 base at J, with 10 bases between. The CDR3 coding sequence is TGTGCCAGCAGTGTGGGGCAGGGCCAAGAGACCCAGTACTTC. Its protein product is CASSVGQGQETQYF. Full variable domain (rest looked up from reference TRBV2 and TRBJ2-5): EPEVTQTPSHQVTQMGQEVILRCVPISNHLYFYWYRQILGQKVEFLVSFYNNEISEKSEIFDDQFSVERPDGSNFTLKIRSTKLEDSAMYFCASSVGQGQETQYFGPGTRLLVL.

This clonotype was counted many times. This chain joins TRBV20-1 and TRBJ1-2; the match to TRBD1 covers 8 bases. Trimming cost V 5 bases and J 4 bases; bases outside gene matches: 6. Germline values: CDR1 DFQATT, CDR2 SNEGSKA (reference sequence). The CDR3 has 13 amino acids. CDR3 nucleotides: TGCAGTGCTTGGACAGGGTTCCCCTATGGCTACACCTTC. It codes for CSAWTGFPYGYTF.

This clonotype was observed at least ten times. The chain joins TRBV5-5 to TRBJ1-5; D gene unclear. The germline V gene has CDR1 SGHKS and CDR2 YYEKEE (reference sequence). Trimming pared 4 bases from V and 7 bases from J, leaving 6 bases between. The CDR3 length is 11 residues. CDR3 nucleotide sequence: TGTGCCAGCAGCCAGGAACAGCCCCAGCATTTT. Protein: CASSQEQPQHF.

Many counts were recorded for this clonotype. The V gene is TRBV4-2, the J gene TRBJ2-7, with 10 positions matching TRBD2. J lost 4 bases, V lost 0 bases, and 6 bases had no gene match. This CDR3 comprises 16 residues. Germline CDR1 reads LGHNA; CDR2 reads YNFKEQ. This CDR3 reads CASSQDQAGGSYEQYF. DNA of the CDR3: TGTGCCAGCAGCCAAGATCAAGCGGGAGGGAGTTACGAGCAGTACTTC.

The sample holds many counts of this clonotype. CDR3 bases: TGCGCCAGCAGTGAGTCAGGGGCCCGAGATACGCAGTATTTT. Translation gives CASSESGARDTQYF. This chain joins TRBV10-2 and TRBJ2-3, with D maybe TRBD1 (5 bases). V was pared by 0 bases and J by 5 bases, with 9 bases between. This CDR3 contains 14 residues. Looked up from germline, CDR1 is WSHSY and CDR2 is SAAADI.

The rearrangement uses TRBV10-3 and TRBJ2-2; 12 bases line up with TRBD2. The V gene end was trimmed by 6 bases and the J gene end by 7 bases; junction bases not matched to a gene: 12. CDR1 and CDR2 from the germline V gene are ENHRY and SYGVKD. This CDR3 region has 17 residues. CDR3 DNA sequence: TGTGCCATCAGGGATTCTCTAGCGGGAGGGCCCGGCGGGGAGCTGTTTTTT. Its translation is CAIRDSLAGGPGGELFF.

This clonotype was counted at least ten times. This CDR3 is CSVFPPAGRTDTQYF. The DNA for the CDR3 is TGCAGCGTTTTCCCCCCGGCGGGGCGCACAGATACGCAGTATTTT. The V and J genes are TRBV29-1 and TRBJ2-3; D may be TRBD2 (6 bases). The CDR3 totals 15 residues. In germline, CDR1 is SQVTM, CDR2 ANQGSEA. Trimming removed 5 bases from V and 1 base from J, with 16 bases in between.

This clonotype was seen at least ten times. Here the CDR3 DNA reads TGTGCCAGCAGGCCCTCGACAGGGGGCTCCCTTTACGAGCAGTACTTC. Protein product: CASRPSTGGSLYEQYF. The gene calls are TRBV6-2 or TRBV6-3 and TRBJ2-7, with 10 bases fitting TRBD1. The CDR3 is 16 amino acids. V gave up 6 bases and J gave up 4 bases; unmatched junction bases: 12. Germline CDR1 is MNHEY and CDR2 is SVGEGT.

V and J are TRBV6-1 and TRBJ2-6; the D gene is possibly TRBD1 (6 bases). The CDR3 loop spans 16 amino acids. V was shortened by 6 bases and J by 0 bases, with 12 bases between the two germline ends. Germline CDR1 MNHNS, CDR2 SASEGT. The CDR3 DNA reads as TGTGCCAGCAGACAGGGAATCGCCTCTGGGGCCAACGTCCTGACTTTC. Translated, it gives CASRQGIASGANVLTF.

This clonotype came up many times. J is TRBJ2-1 and V is TRBV7-6, with D possibly TRBD2 on 5 matching bases. V lost 5 bases, J lost 8 bases, and 19 bases lay in between. Germline loops: CDR1 SGHVS, CDR2 FNYEAQ. The CDR3 is 15 residues long. The CDR3 sequence is CASSPGFGEMDEQFF. The CDR3 DNA reads TGTGCCAGCAGCCCAGGCTTCGGGGAAATGGATGAGCAGTTCTTC.

This clonotype was detected many times. This chain joins TRBV6-1 and TRBJ2-3; D may be TRBD1 (5 bases). The CDR3 spans 15 residues. V gave up 5 bases and J gave up 2 bases, with 14 bases separating them. Germline V gene sequence: CDR1 MNHNS, CDR2 SASEGT. The CDR3 DNA sequence: TGTGCCAGCAGTCCCCAGGGTGATGCCACAGATACGCAGTATTTT. It is translated as CASSPQGDATDTQYF.

In this sample, this clonotype turned up a few times. The chain joins TRBV25-1 to TRBJ1-2, with D tentatively TRBD1 (5 bases). The CDR3 is 13 residues long. The germline V gene has CDR1 MGHDK and CDR2 SYGVNS. V lost 1 base, J lost 5 bases, and 8 bases lay in between. In DNA, the CDR3 is TGTGCCAGCAGTGAATTGGGGCAGTATGGCTACACCTTC. Translating it yields CASSELGQYGYTF.

This clonotype was counted at least ten times. The chain recombines TRBV6-2 or TRBV6-3 with TRBJ2-1; TRBD2 aligns across 12 bases. The V and J ends lost 3 bases and 4 bases, in that order; junction bases with no gene match: 7. Germline lookup yields CDR1 MNHEY and CDR2 SVGEGT. This CDR3 spans 17 amino acids. CDR3 sequence reads: CASSYPLGTSGYNEQFF. The CDR3 DNA reads TGTGCCAGCAGTTATCCCCTCGGGACTAGCGGGTACAATGAGCAGTTCTTC.

This clonotype was seen repeatedly, ten times or more. The chain has TRBV5-1 and TRBJ2-5; 8 bases are shared with TRBD2. The germline CDR1 and CDR2 sequences are SGHRS and YFSETQ. The CDR3 spans 13 residues. J gave up 5 bases and V 4 bases, and 4 bases lay outside the gene matches. DNA for the CDR3: TGCGCCAGCAGCCTTAGCGGGACGGAGACCCAGTACTTC. As protein: CASSLSGTETQYF.

This clonotype has a count of ten or more. The chain has TRBV7-2 and TRBJ2-7; D might be TRBD1 (6 bases). Germline assignment: CDR1 SGHTA and CDR2 FQGNSA. This CDR3 has 15 amino acids. V lost 1 base and J lost 3, with 13 bases in between. The CDR3, as DNA: TGTGCCAGCAGCTTAGGGATTACAGGGATCTACGAGCAGTACTTC. Translating gives CASSLGITGIYEQYF.

This clonotype was found many times. This chain uses TRBV11-2 with TRBJ2-1; 7 positions match TRBD1. The trim removed 1 base at V and 3 bases at J, leaving 12 bases unmatched. The CDR3 sequence is 18 residues long. CDR1 is SGHAT, CDR2 FQNNGV, per germline. This CDR3 reads CASSLVWAGGISYNEQFF. In DNA, the CDR3 is TGTGCCAGCAGCTTAGTATGGGCAGGGGGTATTAGCTACAATGAGCAGTTCTTC.

This chain links TRBV10-3 with TRBJ1-6; D not certain. This CDR3 comprises 14 residues. V lost 6 bases, J lost 0 bases, and 6 bases lay in between. Germline loops: CDR1 ENHRY, CDR2 SYGVKD. The CDR3 protein is CAISRGSYNSPLHF. The DNA of the CDR3 is TGTGCCATCAGCCGGGGCTCCTATAATTCACCCCTCCACTTT.

Notes on this clonotype: Just one base apart from a much larger clone, this may be a read error. The chain employs TRBV12-3 or TRBV12-4 and TRBJ1-2, with D perhaps matching TRBD1 (5 bases). CDR3 size: 13 residues. CDR3 region: CVSSWSGVGGYTF. In nucleotides, the CDR3 is TGTGTCAGCAGTTGGTCGGGGGTTGGTGGCTACACCTTC.

This clonotype was recorded many times. This chain joins TRBV6-1 and TRBJ2-3; D not resolved. The germline gives CDR1 MNHNS, CDR2 SASEGT. This CDR3 spans 15 amino acids. V lost 6 bases, J lost 5 bases, and 18 bases lay in between. For the CDR3, the DNA is TGTGCCAGCAGCACCGCCCCGGTAGGCAGAGATACGCAGTATTTT. It encodes CASSTAPVGRDTQYF.

Ten or more counts support this clonotype. The chain recombines TRBV4-3 with TRBJ1-1; 11 nucleotides line up with TRBD1. Looked up from germline, CDR1 is LGHNA and CDR2 is YSLEER. With 8 bases clipped from V and 11 bases from J, the junction kept 13 bases outside the gene matches. This CDR3 is built from 14 residues. CDR3 in DNA: TGCGCCAGCGGAAGACCGGGACAGGGGGTAGGCGCTTTCTTT. Protein product: CASGRPGQGVGAFF.